Listed below are T cell receptor beta chains from one sample, sequenced in a study of PD-L1 blockade in urothelial cancer. Assay used: immunoSEQ multiplex PCR; TCRdb lists only in-frame clones, some missing. Of around 45,000 clones listed, approximately 89% were seen once; the top ten hold around 4.2%. Specimen: PBMCs, collected around atezolizumab (anti-PD-L1) treatment. The receptors stem from a man older than 75 with urothelial cancer. The CDR3 runs from the conserved cysteine through the conserved F or W. A D gene is named only where the DNA matches it firmly. A clone size is listed for some rows: how often the clone was seen (once, few, many), or a class if it is expanded.

size: once
J: TRBJ1-2
V: TRBV18
D: TRBD1
DNA: TGTGCCAGCTCACTACGGGCTTCACAGGGGAGGATGCCTAACTATGGCTACACCTTC
CDR3: CASSLRASQGRMPNYGYTF

size: -
J: TRBJ2-1
V: TRBV9
D: TRBD2
DNA: TGTGCCAGCAGCCTAGCGGGAGACTCCTACAATGAGCAGTTCTTC
CDR3: CASSLAGDSYNEQFF

size: once
J: TRBJ2-7
V: TRBV6-5
D: -
DNA: TGTGCCAGCAGTCCTATGCCGAGGCTCGAGCAGTACTTC
CDR3: CASSPMPRLEQYF

size: once
J: TRBJ2-7
V: TRBV29-1
D: TRBD1
DNA: TGCAGCGTTGAAGACCCAAGACAGGGGGCCACCTACGAGCAGTACTTC
CDR3: CSVEDPRQGATYEQYF

size: -
J: TRBJ2-5
V: TRBV7-8
D: -
DNA: TGTGCCAGCAGCTTTATTCTACCAGGTTACCAAGAGACCCAGTACTTC
CDR3: CASSFILPGYQETQYF

size: -
J: TRBJ2-1
V: TRBV18
D: TRBD2
DNA: TGTGCCAGCTCTCCCGGACTAGCGGGGTACAATGAGCAGTTCTTC
CDR3: CASSPGLAGYNEQFF

size: -
J: TRBJ1-5
V: TRBV10-3
D: -
DNA: TGTGCCATCAGTGAACGGCAAGGAGAGCCCTTGAATCAGCCCCAGCATTTT
CDR3: CAISERQGEPLNQPQHF

size: -
J: TRBJ2-7
V: TRBV6-5
D: -
DNA: TGTGCCAGCAGTTACACCGGGGACTCGCGCTACGAGCAGTACTTC
CDR3: CASSYTGDSRYEQYF

size: -
J: TRBJ2-7
V: TRBV29-1
D: -
DNA: TGCAGCGTTAGCCGGGGAGAGGAGGAGCAGTACTTC
CDR3: CSVSRGEEEQYF

size: -
J: TRBJ2-2
V: TRBV30
D: -
DNA: TGTGCCTGGAGTGCTATCGACTCGAACACCGGGGAGCTGTTTTTT
CDR3: CAWSAIDSNTGELFF

size: few
J: TRBJ1-2
V: TRBV30
D: -
DNA: TGTGCCTGGAGACGAGAGGGTACCCTGAACTATGGCTACACCTTC
CDR3: CAWRREGTLNYGYTF

size: -
J: TRBJ2-7
V: TRBV5-1
D: -
DNA: TGCGCCAGCAGCAAGGACAGCTACTACGAGCAGTACTTC
CDR3: CASSKDSYYEQYF

size: -
J: TRBJ2-1
V: TRBV7-2
D: TRBD2
DNA: TGTGCCAGCAGCGTCCTAGCGGGAGCTCGGGTTGAGCAGTTCTTC
CDR3: CASSVLAGARVEQFF

size: -
J: TRBJ1-2
V: TRBV5-4
D: TRBD1
DNA: TGTGCCAGCAGCGCTGGGGACAGGGTGGGCTATGGCTACACCTTC
CDR3: CASSAGDRVGYGYTF

size: -
J: TRBJ2-3
V: TRBV5-4
D: TRBD2
DNA: TGTGCCAGCAGCTTGGAACTAGCGGGAGCAGATACGCAGTATTTT
CDR3: CASSLELAGADTQYF

size: -
J: TRBJ1-4
V: TRBV27
D: TRBD1
DNA: TGTGCCAGATTAACAGGGGTGGGAACTAATGAAAAACTGTTTTTT
CDR3: CARLTGVGTNEKLFF

size: -
J: TRBJ2-7
V: TRBV27
D: TRBD2
DNA: TGTGCCAGCAGCGGCTTCGGACTAGCCTACGAGCAGTACTTC
CDR3: CASSGFGLAYEQYF

size: -
J: TRBJ2-2
V: TRBV5-1
D: TRBD1
DNA: TGCGCCAGCAGCTTGGAAGGGGGCGCGACCGGGGAGCTGTTTTTT
CDR3: CASSLEGGATGELFF

size: -
J: TRBJ2-5
V: TRBV19
D: TRBD1
DNA: TGTGCCAGTAGCCGAGGGACAGGGGAAGAGACCCAGTACTTC
CDR3: CASSRGTGEETQYF

size: -
J: TRBJ2-5
V: TRBV4-2
D: TRBD1
DNA: TGTGCCAGCAGCTCCCGGACAGGAGTAGGAGAGACCCAGTACTTC
CDR3: CASSSRTGVGETQYF